This is a list of T cell receptor beta chains from one sample in a study of blood T cells in healthy people across ages. MiXCR was run by TCRdb on the 5' RACE reads, yielding one entry per CDR3 protein. The profile shows more than 650,000 distinct CDR3 sequences, about 20% of them singletons. Sequencing input: blood. Receptors were obtained from a man aged 65 to 79 in good health. CDR3s include the opening cysteine and the closing phenylalanine or tryptophan. The order of the fields is J gene, V gene, D gene, CDR3 protein. The D gene is left open where the match is weak.

>TRBJ1-5|TRBV5-1|TRBD1
CASSRGQGRQPQHF
>-|TRBV6-2/TRBV6-3|TRBD2
CASSYSASGLYNEQFF
>TRBJ1-3|TRBV5-1|-
CASSFQGSSGNTIYF
>TRBJ1-1|TRBV7-9|-
CASSLAIIEAFF
>TRBJ1-1|TRBV12-3/TRBV12-4|TRBD1
CASRKMTGGGTEAFF
>TRBJ2-1|TRBV6-2/TRBV6-3|-
CASNFGTGAGESVF
>TRBJ2-3|TRBV7-2|TRBD2
CASSSSWGLRQTQYF
>TRBJ2-1|TRBV6-2/TRBV6-3|TRBD2
CASSQTSGGVSYNEQFF
>TRBJ1-2|TRBV20-1|TRBD1
CSAASDRDGGYTF
>TRBJ1-5|TRBV5-1|-
CASSPGGGVGNQPQHF
>TRBJ2-5|TRBV12-3/TRBV12-4|TRBD2
CASRRGLAATQYF
>TRBJ1-4|TRBV27|-
CASSTGTGPLKLFF
>TRBJ1-2|TRBV30|TRBD1
CAWSFGTANYGYTF
>TRBJ2-1|TRBV6-6|TRBD2
CASSYFGTRENNEQFF
>TRBJ2-3|TRBV2|-
CASSAGFWETDTQYF
>TRBJ1-2|TRBV6-1|TRBD1
CASSRVFRTGGLSNYGYTF
>TRBJ2-7|TRBV6-6|TRBD1
CASTPRTGSYEQYF
>TRBJ2-3|TRBV12-3/TRBV12-4|TRBD1
CASSLGDRGSDTQYF
>TRBJ2-1|TRBV9|TRBD2
CASSVSLAGGNEQFF
>TRBJ2-7|TRBV12-3/TRBV12-4|-
CASSLRHSYEQYF
>TRBJ1-4|TRBV6-6|TRBD1
CASSPPGGEKLFF
>TRBJ2-5|TRBV11-2|-
CASSMAGRALYEQHF
>TRBJ1-1|TRBV6-2/TRBV6-3|-
CASSYSMENTEAFF
>TRBJ2-7|TRBV28|TRBD2
CASTLYGGSTYEQYF
>TRBJ2-2|TRBV7-7|-
CASSFGLNTGELFF
>TRBJ2-1|TRBV24-1|-
CAIKQGGIEIENF
>TRBJ2-4|TRBV29-1|-
CSVEAIPNQDKNIQYF
>TRBJ1-1|TRBV12-3/TRBV12-4|TRBD1
CASIIRQGAEAFF
>TRBJ1-1|TRBV6-6|-
CASSYIGFVLSNTEAFF
>TRBJ2-5|TRBV9|-
CASSERVARGQETQYF
>TRBJ1-5|TRBV2|-
CASSARENNQPQHF
>-|TRBV5-1|-
CASSPFGSGYEQYF
>TRBJ1-2|TRBV6-6|-
CASKTGANYGYTF
>TRBJ2-6|TRBV15|-
CATSRDLFGANVLTF
>TRBJ2-3|TRBV4-3|TRBD2
CASSTRLAGEDTQYF
>TRBJ2-1|TRBV20-1|-
CSARDPRRIEQFF
>TRBJ2-7|TRBV2|-
CASRLSEWMYEQYF
>TRBJ1-1|TRBV19|-
CASSIIGVEAFF
>TRBJ2-5|TRBV12-3/TRBV12-4|TRBD1
CASSYPGQAKVF
>TRBJ2-3|TRBV6-5|-
CASSYGGRVDTQYF
>TRBJ1-5|TRBV6-5|-
CASSYSIREPQHF